Below are 31 T cell receptor beta chains sequenced from a single sample in a study of technical replicates of blood from a handful of donors. The method was immunoSEQ multiplex PCR; TCRdb's version includes in-frame clones alone and lacks a portion of them. The sample records about 100,000 clones, approximately 95% being singletons. The specimen was T cells isolated from PBMCs. These receptors came from a human donor in good health.

This chain links TRBV4-1 with TRBJ1-1, with TRBD1 matching over 12 bases. The J segment lost 3 bases and the V segment lost 1 base, leaving 21 bases of the junction unmatched. This CDR3 contains 22 residues. CDR1 and CDR2 from the germline V gene are MGHRA and YSYEKL. The CDR3 region is CASSQVRVGQGAKRGIDTEAFF. CDR3 nucleotides: TGCGCCAGCAGCCAAGTACGCGTGGGACAGGGGGCGAAACGAGGGATTGACACTGAAGCTTTCTTT.

The rearrangement joins TRBV28 to TRBJ2-3, with 10 bases aligning to TRBD1. CDR1 is MDHEN, CDR2 SYDVKM, per germline. The junction had 5 bases not matched to a gene; V was cut back by 3 bases and J by 5 bases. The CDR3 has 15 residues. The chain's CDR3 is CASSFTGTGVDTQYF. The DNA of the CDR3 is TGTGCCAGCAGTTTCACCGGGACAGGGGTAGATACGCAGTATTTT.

V gene TRBV14 combines with J gene TRBJ2-7; 8 nucleotides agree with TRBD2. The J segment lost 3 bases and the V segment lost 1 base, leaving 5 bases of the junction unmatched. CDR3 length: 15 residues. The germline V gene encodes CDR1 SGHDN and CDR2 FVKESK. The CDR3 DNA sequence: TGTGCCAGCAGCCAAGGACTAGCGTTAAGCTACGAGCAGTACTTC. This gives the protein CASSQGLALSYEQYF.

This rearrangement joins TRBV10-1 to TRBJ2-5; 8 nucleotides match TRBD1. Germline-derived CDR1 and CDR2 are WNHNN and SYGVQD (reference sequence). V lost 6 bases and J lost 5; bases outside the gene matches: 8. CDR3 length equals 14 residues. The CDR3 sequence is CASRPPDRDETQYF. As DNA, the CDR3 is TGCGCCAGCAGACCGCCGGACAGGGATGAGACCCAGTACTTC.

This clone was observed once. V is TRBV9 and J is TRBJ2-7; D may be TRBD2 (5 bases). The CDR3 extends over 15 amino acids. V was clipped by 0 bases and J by 3 bases, with 13 bases between them. Per germline, CDR1 SGDLS and CDR2 YYNGEE. The CDR3 spells CASSVGGGRSYEQYF. CDR3 nucleotides: TGTGCCAGCAGCGTAGGCGGAGGCCGCAGCTACGAGCAGTACTTC.

This chain links TRBV28 with TRBJ2-7; TRBD1 matches 7 bases. The CDR3 covers 17 residues. Germline V gene sequence: CDR1 MDHEN, CDR2 SYDVKM. J was trimmed by 3 bases and V by 2 bases; bases with no gene match: 13. The CDR3 nucleotides are TGTGCCAGCAGTTTAAACTATGACGATACAGGGGACTACGAGCAGTACTTC. It codes for CASSLNYDDTGDYEQYF. The full variable domain, its missing parts supplied by reference TRBV28 and TRBJ2-7, is DVKVTQSSRYLVKRTGEKVFLECVQDMDHENMFWYRQDPGLGLRLIYFSYDVKMKEKGDIPEGYSVSREKKERFSLILESASTNQTSMYLCASSLNYDDTGDYEQYFGPGTRLTVT.

The chain links TRBV28 to TRBJ1-2; TRBD1 matches at 7 bases. The trim removed 3 bases at V and 6 bases at J, leaving 10 bases unmatched. Per the germline V gene, CDR1 is MDHEN and CDR2 is SYDVKM. This CDR3 spans 15 amino acids. CDR3: CASSFNPGGIDGYTF. In DNA form, the CDR3 reads TGTGCCAGCAGTTTTAATCCAGGGGGGATCGATGGCTACACCTTC.

CDR3 in amino acids: CASSQPGLAGREQYF. DNA for the CDR3: TGTGCCAGCAGCCAACCGGGACTAGCGGGGCGAGAGCAGTACTTC. The chain couples TRBV27 to TRBJ2-7; 13 bases fit TRBD2. With V trimmed by 6 bases and J by 7 bases, 9 bases remained unmatched. Per germline, CDR1 MNHEY and CDR2 SMNVEV (reference sequence). The CDR3 length is 15 residues.

The chain joins TRBV14 to TRBJ2-7; the D gene is possibly TRBD1 (5 bases). Trimming cost V 0 bases and J 4 bases, with 13 bases left between them. The germline V gene encodes CDR1 SGHDN and CDR2 FVKESK. This CDR3 spans 15 amino acids. The CDR3 loop is CASSQEPGWPYEQYF. CDR3 nucleotides: TGTGCCAGCAGCCAAGAGCCAGGGTGGCCTTACGAGCAGTACTTC. Full variable domain (rest looked up from reference TRBV14 and TRBJ2-7): EAGVTQFPSHSVIEKGQTVTLRCDPISGHDNLYWYRRVMGKEIKFLLHFVKESKQDESGMPNNRFLAERTGGTYSTLKVQPAELEDSGVYFCASSQEPGWPYEQYFGPGTRLTVT.

The chain combines TRBV5-6 with TRBJ1-2; TRBD1 is a possible D gene (6 bases). Germline V lookup: CDR1 SGHDT, CDR2 YYEEEE. The CDR3 spans 14 residues. The V gene lost 4 bases and the J gene lost 4 bases, with 14 bases spanning the gap. The CDR3 DNA sequence: TGTGCCAGCAGCCTGGGGGGCGCATCCTATGGCTACACCTTC. Protein product: CASSLGGASYGYTF.

V usage is TRBV19 and J usage is TRBJ1-1; D is uncertain. The CDR3 has 14 residues. Germline V gives CDR1 LNHDA, CDR2 SQIVND (reference sequence). Trimming removed 7 bases from V and 1 base from J, with 13 bases in between. CDR3 amino acids: CASITNQENTEAFF. The CDR3 DNA reads TGTGCCAGTATCACGAACCAGGAGAACACTGAAGCTTTCTTT. Together with reference TRBV19 and TRBJ1-1, the CDR3 gives the full variable domain: DGGITQSPKYLFRKEGQNVTLSCEQNLNHDAMYWYRQDPGQGLRLIYYSQIVNDFQKGDIAEGYSVSREKKESFPLTVTSAQKNPTAFYLCASITNQENTEAFFGQGTRLTVV.

The CDR3 region has the DNA TGTGCCAGCAGTGAATTACAGGAGATCGACACTGAAGCTTTCTTT. This translates into CASSELQEIDTEAFF. The chain uses TRBV25-1 and TRBJ1-1; D might be TRBD1 (5 bases). The V gene lost 1 base and the J gene lost 3 bases, with 12 bases spanning the gap. Germline CDR1 MGHDK, CDR2 SYGVNS. This CDR3 is built from 15 residues.

V and J are TRBV11-2 and TRBJ2-1; D possibly corresponds to TRBD1 (6 bases). The CDR3 loop spans 12 amino acids. V gave up 5 bases and J gave up 6 bases, with 8 bases separating them. CDR1 and CDR2 (germline): SGHAT, FQNNGV. The CDR3 sequence is CASSRGGNEQFF. In DNA, the CDR3 is TGTGCCAGCAGCCGAGGGGGCAATGAGCAGTTCTTC. Complete variable domain (other parts from reference TRBV11-2 and TRBJ2-1): EAGVAQSPRYKIIEKRQSVAFWCNPISGHATLYWYQQILGQGPKLLIQFQNNGVVDDSQLPKDRFSAERLKGVDSTLKIQPAKLEDSAVYLCASSRGGNEQFFGPGTRLTVL.

The rearrangement joins TRBV5-1 to TRBJ1-2; 9 bases align to TRBD1. Germline V gene sequence: CDR1 SGHRS, CDR2 YFSETQ. The CDR3 spans 14 residues. With V trimmed by 6 bases and J by 6 bases, 9 bases remained unmatched. CDR3 residues: CASTLGTGQDGYTF. The CDR3 DNA reads TGCGCCAGCACCCTGGGGACAGGGCAAGATGGCTACACCTTC.

The chain employs TRBV5-6 and TRBJ2-1, with a weak D call TRBD2 (6 bases). The CDR3 consists of 16 residues. V shed 0 bases and J shed 4 bases, with 14 bases lying between them. In germline, CDR1 is SGHDT, CDR2 YYEEEE. The CDR3 DNA sequence: TGTGCCAGCAGCTTGGCACCCGGGAGAATTTACAATGAGCAGTTCTTC. Translating it yields CASSLAPGRIYNEQFF.

V gene TRBV18 combines with J gene TRBJ1-5, with D perhaps matching TRBD1 (6 bases). Germline CDR1 KGHSH, CDR2 LQKENI. There are 14 residues in the CDR3. V was pared by 2 bases and J by 5 bases, with 10 bases between. The CDR3 bases are TGTGCCAGCTCACCAGAACGACAGGATCAGCCCCAGCATTTT. Protein sequence: CASSPERQDQPQHF.

This chain uses TRBV4-1 with TRBJ1-1; no clear D gene. The germline CDR1 and CDR2 sequences are MGHRA and YSYEKL. The CDR3 runs 14 residues. Trimming left V 2 bases short and J 10 bases short, with 17 bases between. CDR3 nucleotide sequence: TGCGCCAGCAGCCAATCTGGTGGCGGAACCTTAGCTTTCTTT. It translates to CASSQSGGGTLAFF.

This sequence joins TRBV14 and TRBJ2-5, with unresolved D. V was trimmed by 4 bases and J by 1 base, leaving 10 bases between them. The CDR3 is made up of 14 amino acids. CDR1 SGHDN and CDR2 FVKESK come from the germline V gene. As DNA, the CDR3 is TGTGCCAGCAGCCCTACCCTTTTCCAAGAGACCCAGTACTTC. Its translation is CASSPTLFQETQYF.

This clone came up a few times. V usage is TRBV11-3 and J usage is TRBJ1-1; no definite D call. In germline, CDR1 is SGHNT, CDR2 YENEEA. This CDR3 is built from 14 residues. Trimming took 1 base from V and 1 from J, leaving 7 bases between them. In DNA, the CDR3 is TGTGCCAGCAGCTTAGGGGGAGGGAACACTGAAGCTTTCTTT. It translates to CASSLGGGNTEAFF.

The chain couples TRBV29-1 to TRBJ2-1, with 12 bases that match TRBD2. With 4 bases clipped from V and 8 bases from J, the junction kept 18 bases outside the gene matches. CDR1 is SQVTM and CDR2 is ANQGSEA in the germline V gene. The CDR3 extends over 18 amino acids. For the CDR3, the DNA is TGCAGCGTTGCCGGAAACGACCGACTAGCGGGAGTTGGGGATGAGCAGTTCTTC. Its protein product is CSVAGNDRLAGVGDEQFF.

The chain has TRBV7-6 and TRBJ2-3; no clear D. Trimming cost V 2 bases and J 2 bases, with 14 bases left between them. Germline CDR1 and CDR2: SGHVS and FNYEAQ. The CDR3 loop spans 16 amino acids. The CDR3 reads CASSLLGQRITDTQYF. CDR3 in DNA: TGTGCCAGCAGCTTACTTGGGCAACGGATCACAGATACGCAGTATTTT.

The J gene is TRBJ1-1, the V gene TRBV30; D is uncertain. This CDR3 has 13 amino acids. The germline V gene has CDR1 GTSNPN and CDR2 SVGIG (reference sequence). Trimming took off 3 bases at V and 0 bases at J, with 8 bases between the two ends. In DNA form, the CDR3 reads TGTGCCTGGAGGGGAGCAATGAACACTGAAGCTTTCTTT. Translation gives CAWRGAMNTEAFF.

The genes are TRBV20-1 and TRBJ2-7; 11 bases are a match to TRBD1. From germline, CDR1 is DFQATT and CDR2 SNEGSKA (reference sequence). CDR3 length equals 11 residues. V lost 5 bases to trimming and J lost 9 bases; unmatched junction nucleotides: 3. CDR3 sequence reads: CSAADRGRQYF. The CDR3 DNA sequence: TGCAGTGCTGCGGACAGGGGGCGGCAGTACTTC.

The J gene is TRBJ2-5, the V gene TRBV4-1; 8 bases map to TRBD2. The CDR3 loop spans 14 amino acids. J was trimmed by 3 bases and V by 3 bases; bases with no gene match: 3. Germline values: CDR1 MGHRA, CDR2 YSYEKL. CDR3: CASSQGTSKETQYF. In DNA, the CDR3 is TGCGCCAGCAGCCAGGGGACTAGTAAAGAGACCCAGTACTTC.

The count of this clone is one. V gene TRBV19 combines with J gene TRBJ2-1, with TRBD2 as a possible D gene (6 bases). The germline V and J ends were trimmed by 3 bases and 5 bases, with 17 bases remaining between them. Germline CDR1 reads LNHDA; CDR2 reads SQIVND (reference sequence). The CDR3 consists of 16 residues. The CDR3 DNA is TGTGCCAGTAGTATTTTAGGGCTAGCGATAAACAATGAGCAGTTCTTC. Translation gives CASSILGLAINNEQFF.

The V call is TRBV11-2, the J call TRBJ2-1; the D is unclear. Germline assignment: CDR1 SGHAT and CDR2 FQNNGV. Trimming shortened V by 5 bases and J by 5 bases, and 4 bases separated the two germline ends. The CDR3 sequence is 11 residues long. CDR3 in DNA: TGTGCCAGCAGCCCCGACAATGAGCAGTTCTTC. It yields the protein CASSPDNEQFF.

This clone has a single count. The rearrangement links TRBV12-5 to TRBJ1-2, with D perhaps matching TRBD1 (5 bases). Per the germline V gene, CDR1 is LGHNT and CDR2 is FRNRAP. Trimming removed 0 bases at V and 7 bases at J, with 30 bases between. This CDR3 contains 20 residues. Written as DNA, the CDR3 is TGTGCTAGTGGTTTGGTCCCGTTAGGGGCCCCTAATATGGATCGATCTGGCTACACCTTC. This gives the protein CASGLVPLGAPNMDRSGYTF. Full variable domain (outside the CDR3, taken from reference TRBV12-5 and TRBJ1-2): DARVTQTPRHKVTEMGQEVTMRCQPILGHNTVFWYRQTMMQGLELLAYFRNRAPLDDSGMPKDRFSAEMPDATLATLKIQPSEPRDSAVYFCASGLVPLGAPNMDRSGYTFGSGTRLTVV.

The CDR3 DNA is TGCGCCAGCAGCTTGGCGACTCGGGGGGGAGAGACCCAGTACTTC. This codes for CASSLATRGGETQYF. The chain employs TRBV5-1 and TRBJ2-5; 8 positions agree with TRBD2. CDR1 and CDR2 from the germline V gene are SGHRS and YFSETQ. V gave up 0 bases and J gave up 4 bases; unmatched junction bases: 5. The CDR3 loop spans 15 amino acids.

V is TRBV5-5 and J is TRBJ2-7, with D possibly matching TRBD1 (6 bases). CDR1 SGHKS and CDR2 YYEKEE come from the germline V gene (reference sequence). V lost 2 bases and J 3 bases, leaving 18 bases between the germline ends. The CDR3 covers 16 residues. In DNA, the CDR3 is TGTGCCAGCAGCTTCAGCGCCGGGACAACTCTCTACGAGCAGTACTTC. Translation: CASSFSAGTTLYEQYF. Full variable domain (outside the CDR3, taken from reference TRBV5-5 and TRBJ2-7): DAGVTQSPTHLIKTRGQQVTLRCSPISGHKSVSWYQQVLGQGPQFIFQYYEKEERGRGNFPDRFSARQFPNYSSELNVNALLLGDSALYLCASSFSAGTTLYEQYFGPGTRLTVT.

The chain is built from TRBV6-1 and TRBJ2-5; D ambiguous. The J call is uncertain, as TRBJ2-7 better fits the DNA end. The CDR3 consists of 13 residues. Germline V gene sequence: CDR1 MNHNS, CDR2 SASEGT. The CDR3: CASSEAGYYEQYF. The CDR3 DNA is TGTGCCAGCAGTGAAGCAGGCTACTACGAGCAGTACTTC.

This sequence joins TRBV12-5 and TRBJ2-2; 8 nucleotides match TRBD1. The V segment lost 2 bases and the J segment 8 bases; nucleotides outside the gene matches: 4. The V gene's germline CDR1 is LGHNT and CDR2 FRNRAP. This CDR3 contains 14 residues. Here the CDR3 DNA reads TGTGCTAGTGGTTTGAGCAGGGGGCTGGGGGAGCTGTTTTTT. Amino acid sequence: CASGLSRGLGELFF.